Described below is a single TCR beta chain sequence and its context. These data originate in a study of blood T cell repertoires in COVID-19. Overall study: The United States, Italy and Spain supplied acute and convalescent COVID-19 samples. The analysed material was cDNA or gDNA that came from T cells, B-cell-depleted T cells, or PBMCs.

Clinical history as reported by participants underpinned cohort assignment. Germline V lookup: CDR1 SGHVS, CDR2 FQNEAQ. CDR3 size: 12 residues. V was shortened by 4 bases and J by 12 bases, with 15 bases between the two germline ends. Source study methods: Estimates of nucleated cell counts were drawn from the amplification of reference gene primers. Measured with immunoSEQ multiplex PCR; TCRdb has only the in-frame clones, and not every one. The D gene and trimming were derived from the DNA, and the V and J assignments and clone size from that table. The sample holds roughly 290,000 clones, roughly 87% seen once.

The clonotype originates from a woman in her 40s who had recovered from COVID-19. Source material: PBMCs or T cells enriched from blood (not recorded which). The chain joins TRBV7-8 to TRBJ1-1; a possible D gene is TRBD1 (6 bases). The CDR3 region has the DNA TGTGCCAGCAGCTCCTACAGGGCCCTTACTTTCTTT. Its protein product is CASSSYRALTFF.